One sample yielded the 17 T cell receptor beta chains listed below, sequenced in a study of blood T cell repertoires in COVID-19. Using immunoSEQ multiplex PCR, the repertoire was profiled, and TCRdb retains in-frame clones only, with some absent. The table has 50,000 or so clones, 86% seen once; the top ten hold over 2%. Sequences were obtained from peripheral blood. The receptors originated from a woman in her fifties or sixties with acute or convalescent COVID-19.

The chain is built from TRBV19 and TRBJ1-6, with D tentatively TRBD1 (6 bases). The germline V gene has CDR1 LNHDA and CDR2 SQIVND (reference sequence). The V and J ends lost 4 bases and 5 bases respectively, with 12 bases between them. This CDR3 is built from 15 residues. DNA for the CDR3: TGTGCCAGTAGTACGGGGGGGCCGAATAATTCACCCCTCCACTTT. This translates into CASSTGGPNNSPLHF.

The chain joins TRBV6-5 to TRBJ1-2, with 7 bases identical to TRBD1. Unmatched junction bases numbered 10, after V lost 6 bases and J lost 6 bases. The CDR3 loop spans 14 amino acids. Germline CDR1 MNHEY, CDR2 SVGAGI. The CDR3 spells CASRTPEGAHGYTF. The CDR3 DNA is TGTGCCAGCAGGACCCCAGAGGGGGCCCATGGCTACACCTTC.

The rearrangement joins TRBV4-1 to TRBJ2-3, with TRBD1 matching over 10 bases. The CDR3 has 17 residues. From germline, CDR1 is MGHRA and CDR2 YSYEKL. With V trimmed by 1 base and J by 1 base, 5 bases remained unmatched. CDR3: CASSQGTGTGGTDTQYF. Written as DNA, the CDR3 is TGCGCCAGCAGCCAAGGCACCGGGACAGGGGGCACAGATACGCAGTATTTT.

This chain uses TRBV27 with TRBJ2-5, with TRBD2 matching 7 bases. Germline V gene sequence: CDR1 MNHEY, CDR2 SMNVEV (reference sequence). Unmatched junction bases numbered 4, after V lost 6 bases and J lost 0 bases. The CDR3 length is 14 residues. CDR3 bases: TGTGCCAGCAGCCATGCGGGGGACCAAGAGACCCAGTACTTC. Translation gives CASSHAGDQETQYF.

The chain employs TRBV20-1 and TRBJ2-3; 9 bases align to TRBD2. Germline V lookup: CDR1 DFQATT, CDR2 SNEGSKA (reference sequence). The CDR3 extends over 15 amino acids. V lost 3 bases to trimming and J lost 2 bases; unmatched junction nucleotides: 6. The CDR3 bases are TGCAGTGCTAGTGACCCTAGCGGGGTCACAGATACGCAGTATTTT. Amino acids: CSASDPSGVTDTQYF.

The chain uses TRBV4-2 and TRBJ2-7, with 8 bases fitting TRBD1. J gave up 3 bases and V 1 base, and 5 bases lay outside the gene matches. Germline V gene sequence: CDR1 LGHNA, CDR2 YNFKEQ. The CDR3 totals 15 residues. The CDR3 DNA reads TGTGCCAGCAGCCAAGCCGGGACAGGTAACTACGAGCAGTACTTC. Its translation: CASSQAGTGNYEQYF.

The CDR3 DNA reads as TGTGCCAGCAGATCTACGACCCTTGTTAGCGGAAACACCGGGGAGCTGTTTTTT. It translates to CASRSTTLVSGNTGELFF. This chain uses TRBV7-9 with TRBJ2-2, with TRBD2 as a possible D gene (6 bases). This CDR3 has 18 amino acids. From germline, CDR1 is SEHNR and CDR2 FQNEAQ (reference sequence). The V and J ends lost 6 bases and 2 bases respectively, with 22 bases between them.

This chain joins TRBV5-6 and TRBJ2-5, with D possibly matching TRBD2 (6 bases). Trimming took 1 base from V and 5 from J, leaving 15 bases between them. The CDR3 totals 15 residues. Germline CDR1 and CDR2: SGHDT and YYEEEE. For the CDR3, the DNA is TGTGCCAGCAGCTTGATGATTGGGGGGTACGAGACCCAGTACTTC. This sequence encodes CASSLMIGGYETQYF. Full variable domain (rest looked up from reference TRBV5-6 and TRBJ2-5): DAGVTQSPTHLIKTRGQQVTLRCSPKSGHDTVSWYQQALGQGPQFIFQYYEEEERQRGNFPDRFSGHQFPNYSSELNVNALLLGDSALYLCASSLMIGGYETQYFGPGTRLLVL.

This chain joins TRBV27 and TRBJ2-7, with TRBD2 matching 8 bases. The CDR3 runs to 14 residues. The germline V gene has CDR1 MNHEY and CDR2 SMNVEV (reference sequence). With V trimmed by 5 bases and J by 2 bases, 5 bases remained unmatched. The CDR3 loop reads CASSLRGGPYEQYF. The CDR3 nucleotides are TGTGCCAGCAGTCTTCGGGGGGGTCCCTACGAGCAGTACTTC.

The chain's CDR3 is CSGGQGYEQYF. CDR3 nucleotide sequence: TGCAGCGGTGGTCAGGGATACGAGCAGTACTTC. The chain joins TRBV29-1 to TRBJ2-7; the D gene is possibly TRBD1 (5 bases). Germline V lookup: CDR1 SQVTM, CDR2 ANQGSEA. This CDR3 spans 11 amino acids. The V end lost 7 bases, the J end lost 4 bases, and 11 bases lay between the germline ends.

The CDR3 sequence: CATSNRPQGFAEAFF. CDR3 bases: TGTGCCACCAGCAACCGACCGCAGGGGTTCGCTGAAGCTTTCTTT. The V and J genes are TRBV15 and TRBJ1-1; perhaps TRBD1 as D (6 bases). This CDR3 is built from 15 residues. The germline V gene encodes CDR1 LNHNV and CDR2 YYDKDF (reference sequence). V was shortened by 4 bases and J by 6 bases, with 18 bases between the two germline ends. The full variable domain, its missing parts supplied by reference TRBV15 and TRBJ1-1, is DAMVIQNPRYQVTQFGKPVTLSCSQTLNHNVMYWYQQKSSQAPKLLFHYYDKDFNNEADTPDNFQSRRPNTSFCFLDIRSPGLGDTAMYLCATSNRPQGFAEAFFGQGTRLTVV.

This clone was picked up a small number of times. This sequence joins TRBV10-3 and TRBJ1-1, with TRBD1 as a possible D gene (5 bases). Per germline, CDR1 ENHRY and CDR2 SYGVKD. Trimming took off 3 bases at V and 3 bases at J, with 8 bases between the two ends. The CDR3 has 13 amino acids. The CDR3 DNA follows: TGTGCCATCAGTGAAGCAGGGTACACTGAAGCTTTCTTT. The encoded protein is CAISEAGYTEAFF.

This clone was counted between two and nine times. This CDR3 is CASSINSGSRTEAFF. CDR3 sequence (DNA): TGTGCCAGTAGTATAAATTCTGGTTCGCGGACTGAAGCTTTCTTT. V and J are TRBV19 and TRBJ1-1; D not resolved. Germline-derived CDR1 and CDR2 are LNHDA and SQIVND (reference sequence). Trimming removed 2 bases at V and 5 bases at J, with 15 bases between. There are 15 residues in the CDR3.

This clone showed up just once. The chain links TRBV19 to TRBJ2-3, with D tentatively TRBD2 (5 bases). The CDR3 length is 16 residues. V was trimmed by 5 bases and J by 2 bases, leaving 17 bases between them. In germline, CDR1 is LNHDA, CDR2 SQIVND (reference sequence). In DNA, the CDR3 is TGTGCCAGTAGTTCAGGCGCTCGGGGATACACAGATACGCAGTATTTT. Translating it yields CASSSGARGYTDTQYF.

The V and J genes are TRBV5-1 and TRBJ1-6; D unresolved. Germline V gene data show CDR1 as SGHRS and CDR2 as YFSETQ. This CDR3 region has 15 residues. Deletions cut 0 bases from V and 10 bases from J, with 14 bases between. The CDR3 loop reads CASSLEVLQNSPLHF. The CDR3 DNA is TGCGCCAGCAGCTTGGAGGTCCTACAGAACTCACCCCTCCACTTT. Filled out from reference TRBV5-1 and TRBJ1-6, the complete variable domain reads KAGVTQTPRYLIKTRGQQVTLSCSPISGHRSVSWYQQTPGQGLQFLFEYFSETQRNKGNFPGRFSGRQFSNSRSEMNVSTLELGDSALYLCASSLEVLQNSPLHFGNGTRLTVT.

The chain combines TRBV3-1 (or the pseudogene TRBV3-2) with TRBJ1-1; D is ambiguous. Germline CDR1 and CDR2: LGHDT and YNNKEL (reference sequence). V was cut by 1 base and J by 4 bases, with 10 bases left in between. The CDR3 runs 14 residues. Here the CDR3 reads CASSQVAAGTEAFF. The CDR3 DNA sequence: TGTGCCAGCAGCCAAGTAGCAGCGGGCACTGAAGCTTTCTTT.

CDR3 bases: TGTGCCACCAGTGACCCGTCCGGGACAGGGGAGTCCCAGCATTTT. Translated, it gives CATSDPSGTGESQHF. The chain employs TRBV24-1 and TRBJ1-5; 10 bases line up with TRBD1. Germline V gene sequence: CDR1 KGHDR, CDR2 SFDVKD. The CDR3 length is 15 residues. V dropped 4 bases and J dropped 11; count of bases not matched to a gene: 10.